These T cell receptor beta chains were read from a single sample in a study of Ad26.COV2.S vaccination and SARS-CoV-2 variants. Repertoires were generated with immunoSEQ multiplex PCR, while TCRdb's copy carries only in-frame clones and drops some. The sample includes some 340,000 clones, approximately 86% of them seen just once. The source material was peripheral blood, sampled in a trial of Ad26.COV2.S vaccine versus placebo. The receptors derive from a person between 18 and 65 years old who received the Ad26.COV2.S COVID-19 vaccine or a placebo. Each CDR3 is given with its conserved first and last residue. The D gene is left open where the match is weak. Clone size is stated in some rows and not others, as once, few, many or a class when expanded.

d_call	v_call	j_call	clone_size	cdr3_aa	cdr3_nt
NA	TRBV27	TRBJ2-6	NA	CASSFSVPANVLTF	TGTGCCAGCAGTTTTTCCGTACCCGCCAACGTCCTGACTTTC
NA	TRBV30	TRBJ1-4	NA	CAWSDPTGVATNEKLFF	TGTGCCTGGAGTGATCCGACAGGTGTTGCAACTAATGAAAAACTGTTTTTT
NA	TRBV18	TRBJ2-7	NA	CASSPTGPSSYEQYF	TGTGCCAGCTCTCCTACCGGGCCCAGCTCCTACGAGCAGTACTTC
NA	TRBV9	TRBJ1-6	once	CASSLDSSYNSPLHF	TGTGCCAGCAGCTTAGACAGCTCCTATAATTCACCCCTCCACTTT
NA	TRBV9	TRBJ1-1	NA	CASSSAGGSVNTEAFF	TGTGCCAGCAGCTCTGCGGGGGGAAGTGTAAACACTGAAGCTTTCTTT
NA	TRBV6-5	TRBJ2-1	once	CASRPTLTSYNEQFF	TGTGCCAGCAGACCGACCCTTACTTCCTACAATGAGCAGTTCTTC
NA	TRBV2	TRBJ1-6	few	CASSARDSYSPLHF	TGTGCCAGCAGTGCCCGGGACTCCTATTCACCCCTCCACTTT
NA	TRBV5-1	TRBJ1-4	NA	CASSRGGTNEKLFF	TGCGCCAGCAGTAGGGGGGGAACTAATGAAAAACTGTTTTTT
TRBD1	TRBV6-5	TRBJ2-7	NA	CASKRQGAYEQYF	TGTGCCAGCAAGCGACAGGGTGCCTACGAGCAGTACTTC
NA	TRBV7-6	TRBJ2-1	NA	CASVSEGEQFF	TGTGCCAGCGTATCGGAGGGAGAGCAGTTCTTC
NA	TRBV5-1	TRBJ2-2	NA	CASSPRSAVNTGELFF	TGCGCCAGCAGCCCCCGGAGCGCGGTGAACACCGGGGAGCTGTTTTTT
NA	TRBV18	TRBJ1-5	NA	CASSPPGNSNQPQHF	TGTGCCAGCTCACCACCGGGGAATAGCAATCAGCCCCAGCATTTT
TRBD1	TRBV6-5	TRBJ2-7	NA	CASSYFQGAGEQYF	TGTGCCAGCAGTTACTTCCAGGGGGCGGGTGAGCAGTACTTC
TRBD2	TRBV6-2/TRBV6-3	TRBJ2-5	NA	CASSSWTSGRQETQYF	TGTGCCAGCAGTTCCTGGACTAGCGGGCGCCAAGAGACCCAGTACTTC
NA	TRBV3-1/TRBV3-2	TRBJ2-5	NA	CASSHQDTTQYF	TGTGCCAGCAGCCATCAGGACACGACCCAGTACTTC
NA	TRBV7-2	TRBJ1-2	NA	CASSLLQGQGYTF	TGTGCCAGCAGCTTACTGCAGGGTCAAGGCTACACCTTC
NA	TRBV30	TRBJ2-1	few	CAWSLFSGGAGEQFF	TGTGCCTGGAGTCTATTTTCAGGGGGGGCGGGTGAGCAGTTCTTC
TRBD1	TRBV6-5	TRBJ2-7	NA	CASSPTPGQPYEQYF	TGTGCCAGCAGCCCAACGCCGGGACAGCCATACGAGCAGTACTTC
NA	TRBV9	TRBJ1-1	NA	CASSARFGQDEAFF	TGTGCCAGCAGCGCAAGATTCGGACAAGATGAAGCTTTCTTT
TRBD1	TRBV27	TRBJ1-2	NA	CASSPGQGFPYGYTF	TGTGCCAGCAGTCCGGGACAGGGGTTTCCCTATGGCTACACCTTC
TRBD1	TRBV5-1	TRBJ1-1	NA	CASSGTAGANTEAFF	TGCGCCAGCAGCGGGACAGCTGGGGCGAACACTGAAGCTTTCTTT
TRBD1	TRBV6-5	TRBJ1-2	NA	CASSSGTGAIIYGYTF	TGTGCCAGCAGTTCCGGGACAGGGGCTATTATCTATGGCTACACCTTC
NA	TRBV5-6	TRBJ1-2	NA	CASNKKWGGAPNYGYTF	TGTGCCAGCAACAAGAAGTGGGGGGGCGCACCTAACTATGGCTACACCTTC
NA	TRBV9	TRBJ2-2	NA	CASSPGGLTGELFF	TGTGCCAGCAGCCCCGGGGGCCTGACCGGGGAGCTGTTTTTT
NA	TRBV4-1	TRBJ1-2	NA	CASSRSRGALDGYTF	TGCGCCAGCAGCCGGTCGAGGGGGGCCTTGGATGGCTACACCTTC
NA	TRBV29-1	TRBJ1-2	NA	CSVAGTPYAYGYTF	TGCAGCGTGGCCGGAACTCCCTACGCCTATGGCTACACCTTC
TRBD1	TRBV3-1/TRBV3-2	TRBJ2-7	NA	CASSLRRDSSYEQYF	TGTGCCAGCAGCCTGCGACGGGACAGCTCCTACGAGCAGTACTTC
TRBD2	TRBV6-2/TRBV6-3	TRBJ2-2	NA	CASSYPSGGLNTGELFF	TGTGCCAGCAGTTACCCCAGCGGGGGCCTGAACACCGGGGAGCTGTTTTTT
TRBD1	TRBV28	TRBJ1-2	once	CASRRGQGRGGYTF	TGTGCCAGCAGGAGAGGACAGGGGAGAGGTGGCTACACCTTC
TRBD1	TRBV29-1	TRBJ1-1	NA	CIVGIDRDTEAFF	TGCATCGTCGGGATTGACAGGGACACTGAAGCTTTCTTT
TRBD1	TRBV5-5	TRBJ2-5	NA	CASSLVTGPSLQETQYF	TGTGCCAGCAGCTTGGTGACAGGGCCTTCATTACAAGAGACCCAGTACTTC
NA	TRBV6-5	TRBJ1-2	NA	CASSFQGLFGYGYTF	TGTGCCAGCAGTTTCCAGGGATTATTCGGCTATGGCTACACCTTC
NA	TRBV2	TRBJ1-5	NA	CASSADSNQPQHF	TGTGCCAGCAGTGCCGATAGCAATCAGCCCCAGCATTTT
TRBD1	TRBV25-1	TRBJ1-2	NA	CASSVDRGIGYTF	TGTGCCAGCAGTGTGGACAGGGGGATTGGCTACACCTTC
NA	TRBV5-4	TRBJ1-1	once	CASGLWGALNTEAFF	TGTGCCAGCGGCCTATGGGGGGCGCTGAACACTGAAGCTTTCTTT
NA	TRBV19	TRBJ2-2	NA	CASSTEAGVTGELFF	TGTGCCAGTAGTACCGAGGCAGGGGTCACCGGGGAGCTGTTTTTT
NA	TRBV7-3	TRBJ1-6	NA	CASSLQGPNSPLHF	TGTGCCAGCAGCTTGCAGGGGCCTAATTCACCCCTCCACTTT
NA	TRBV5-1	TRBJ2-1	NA	CASSLGQNNNEQFF	TGCGCCAGCAGCTTGGGACAAAATAACAATGAGCAGTTCTTC
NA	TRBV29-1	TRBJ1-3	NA	CSVEEQRGNTIYF	TGCAGCGTTGAAGAGCAGCGTGGAAACACCATATATTTT
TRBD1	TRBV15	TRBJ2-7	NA	CATSTIPGQGTYEQYF	TGTGCCACCAGCACAATTCCGGGACAGGGAACCTACGAGCAGTACTTC
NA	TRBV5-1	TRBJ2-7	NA	CASSLGTSLSYEQYF	TGCGCCAGCAGCTTGGGGACTTCCCTATCCTACGAGCAGTACTTC
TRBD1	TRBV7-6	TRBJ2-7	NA	CASSLAGTGTEQYF	TGTGCCAGCAGCTTAGCTGGGACAGGGACCGAGCAGTACTTC